The clone carrying this T cell receptor beta chain has ten or more counts. Its antigen is as yet unknown. These data originate in a study of T-cell memory formation after mild COVID-19. As for the study in general: Clustering of TCRs was largely donor specific. Study findings and constraints: CD8+ contracting clones occupied EMRA, while CD4+ ones occupied mainly CM and EM. Clones contracting across day 15 to 85 had a balanced CD4/CD8 profile; later expanding clones leaned CD4+. There were some responding clones in pre-infection memory, which suggested that cross-reactive memory had joined.

TCRdb re-called the 5' RACE reads with MiXCR, one entry per CDR3 protein. This sample has 200,000 to 250,000 distinct CDR3 sequences, with over 9% found just once. Germline assignment: CDR1 SGHVS and CDR2 FNYEAQ. The CDR3 contains 13 residues. V was trimmed by 8 bases and J by 2 bases, leaving 12 bases between them. The specimen sequenced was PBMCs or a T cell subset sorted from them (not recorded which). The clonotype originates from a man in his late teens or twenties who had mild COVID-19 (a few samples of this study predate the infection). Cell type and time point are not known. V usage is TRBV7-6 and J usage is TRBJ2-5, with a tentative D call TRBD2 (5 bases). The CDR3 is CASRPDFQETQYF. The CDR3 DNA sequence: TGTGCCAGCCGACCGGACTTTCAAGAGACCCAGTACTTC.